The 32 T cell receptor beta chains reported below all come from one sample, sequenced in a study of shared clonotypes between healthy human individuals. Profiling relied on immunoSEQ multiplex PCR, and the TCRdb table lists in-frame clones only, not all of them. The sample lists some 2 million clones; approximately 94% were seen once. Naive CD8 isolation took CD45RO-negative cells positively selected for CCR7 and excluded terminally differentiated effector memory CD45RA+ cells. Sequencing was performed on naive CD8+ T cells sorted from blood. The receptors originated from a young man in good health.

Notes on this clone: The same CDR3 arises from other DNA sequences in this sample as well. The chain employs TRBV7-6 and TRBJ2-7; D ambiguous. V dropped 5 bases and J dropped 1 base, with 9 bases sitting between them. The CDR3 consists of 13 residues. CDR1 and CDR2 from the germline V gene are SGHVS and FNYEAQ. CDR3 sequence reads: CASSPGLSYEQYF. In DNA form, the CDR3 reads TGTGCCAGCAGCCCGGGTCTTTCCTACGAGCAGTACTTC.

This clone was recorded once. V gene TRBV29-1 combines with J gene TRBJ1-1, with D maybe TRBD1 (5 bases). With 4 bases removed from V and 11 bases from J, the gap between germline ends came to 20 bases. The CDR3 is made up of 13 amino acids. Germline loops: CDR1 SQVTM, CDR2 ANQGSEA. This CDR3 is CSVVGAGEIRAFF. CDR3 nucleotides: TGCAGCGTTGTTGGGGCAGGCGAAATAAGGGCTTTCTTT.

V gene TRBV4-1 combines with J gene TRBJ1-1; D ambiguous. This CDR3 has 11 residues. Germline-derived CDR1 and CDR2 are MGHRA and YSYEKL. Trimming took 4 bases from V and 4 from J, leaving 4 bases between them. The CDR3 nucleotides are TGCGCCAGCAGCCGGGGCACTGAAGCTTTCTTT. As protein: CASSRGTEAFF.

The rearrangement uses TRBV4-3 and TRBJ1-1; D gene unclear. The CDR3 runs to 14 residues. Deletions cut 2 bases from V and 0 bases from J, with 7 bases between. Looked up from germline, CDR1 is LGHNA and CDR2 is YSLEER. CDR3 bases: TGCGCCAGCAGCCAACAGGACTTGAACACTGAAGCTTTCTTT. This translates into CASSQQDLNTEAFF.

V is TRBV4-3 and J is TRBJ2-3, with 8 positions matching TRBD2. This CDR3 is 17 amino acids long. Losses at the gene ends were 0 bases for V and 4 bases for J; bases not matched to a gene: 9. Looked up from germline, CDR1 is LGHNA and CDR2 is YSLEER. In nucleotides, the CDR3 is TGCGCCAGCAGCCAAGATCCTCCCGGGAGGGTCGCAGATACGCAGTATTTT. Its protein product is CASSQDPPGRVADTQYF.

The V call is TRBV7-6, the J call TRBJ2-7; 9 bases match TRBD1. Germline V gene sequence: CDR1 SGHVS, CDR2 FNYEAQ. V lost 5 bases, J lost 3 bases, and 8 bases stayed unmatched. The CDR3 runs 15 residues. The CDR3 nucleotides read TGTGCCAGCAGCCCGCCGGACAGGGGTAGCTACGAGCAGTACTTC. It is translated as CASSPPDRGSYEQYF.

This chain's CDR3 is CASSFGTQGGYTF. The CDR3 coding sequence is TGTGCCAGCAGCTTCGGCACACAAGGTGGCTACACCTTC. V usage is TRBV7-9 and J usage is TRBJ1-2; D unresolved. Germline CDR1 is SEHNR and CDR2 is FQNEAQ (reference sequence). Between the trimmed V and J ends, which lost 3 bases and 7 bases, there was a span of 12 bases. This CDR3 contains 13 residues.

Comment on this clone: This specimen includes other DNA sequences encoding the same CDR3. The CDR3 DNA follows: TGTGCCAGCAGTTACAGGCAGTCCTACGAGCAGTACTTC. Its protein is CASSYRQSYEQYF. This sequence joins TRBV27 and TRBJ2-7; D might be TRBD1 (5 bases). This CDR3 has 13 residues. The germline V gene encodes CDR1 MNHEY and CDR2 SMNVEV (reference sequence). Trimming cost V 4 bases and J 1 base, with 8 bases left between them.

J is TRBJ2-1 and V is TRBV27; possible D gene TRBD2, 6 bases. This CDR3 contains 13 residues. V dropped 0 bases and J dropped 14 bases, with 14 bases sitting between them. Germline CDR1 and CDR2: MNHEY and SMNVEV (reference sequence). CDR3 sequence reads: CASSLSGGPWKFF. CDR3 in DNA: TGTGCCAGCAGTTTATCCGGGGGACCCTGGAAGTTCTTC.

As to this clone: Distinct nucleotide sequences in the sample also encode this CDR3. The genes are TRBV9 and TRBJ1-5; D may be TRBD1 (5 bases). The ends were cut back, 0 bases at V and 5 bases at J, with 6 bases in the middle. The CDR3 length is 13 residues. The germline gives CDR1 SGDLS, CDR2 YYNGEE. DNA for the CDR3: TGTGCCAGCAGCGTAGGGGGACATCAGCCCCAGCATTTT. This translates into CASSVGGHQPQHF. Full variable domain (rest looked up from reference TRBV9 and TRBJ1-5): DSGVTQTPKHLITATGQRVTLRCSPRSGDLSVYWYQQSLDQGLQFLIQYYNGEERAKGNILERFSAQQFPDLHSELNLSSLELGDSALYFCASSVGGHQPQHFGDGTRLSIL.

DNA for the CDR3: TGTGCCAGCAGCCCAACCGGGACAGGGCCCCACGAGCAGTACTTC. Its protein product is CASSPTGTGPHEQYF. This rearrangement joins TRBV13 to TRBJ2-7; 9 bases line up with TRBD1. The CDR3 has 15 amino acids. Per the germline V gene, CDR1 is PRHDT and CDR2 is FYEKMQ (reference sequence). Germline trimming cut 5 bases from V and 5 bases from J; bases unmatched to any gene: 10. Supplemented by reference TRBV13 and TRBJ2-7, the full variable domain reads AAGVIQSPRHLIKEKRETATLKCYPIPRHDTVYWYQQGPGQDPQFLISFYEKMQSDKGSIPDRFSAQQFSDYHSELNMSSLELGDSALYFCASSPTGTGPHEQYFGPGTRLTVT.

CDR3 nucleotides: TGTGCCATCAGTGATCGGGGAAATCCCTACTACGAGCAGTACTTC. This gives the protein CAISDRGNPYYEQYF. The V and J genes are TRBV10-3 and TRBJ2-7, with TRBD2 as a possible D gene (5 bases). Trimming shortened V by 3 bases and J by 3 bases, and 15 bases separated the two germline ends. The CDR3 has 15 residues. Germline V gives CDR1 ENHRY, CDR2 SYGVKD.

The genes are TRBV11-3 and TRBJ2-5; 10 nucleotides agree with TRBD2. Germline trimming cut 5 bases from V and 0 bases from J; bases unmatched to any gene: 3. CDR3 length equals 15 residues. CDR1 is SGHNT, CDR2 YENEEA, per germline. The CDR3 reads CASSPGTSDQETQYF. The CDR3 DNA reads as TGTGCCAGCAGCCCTGGGACTAGCGACCAAGAGACCCAGTACTTC. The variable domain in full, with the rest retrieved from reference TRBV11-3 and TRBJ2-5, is EAGVVQSPRYKIIEKKQPVAFWCNPISGHNTLYWYLQNLGQGPELLIRYENEEAVDDSQLPKDRFSAERLKGVDSTLKIQPAELGDSAVYLCASSPGTSDQETQYFGPGTRLLVL.

CDR3 residues: CASRHREATYEQYF. The DNA of the CDR3 is TGTGCCAGCAGACACCGGGAGGCGACATACGAGCAGTACTTC. The J gene is TRBJ2-7, the V gene TRBV6-5; 7 bases are shared with TRBD2. V gave up 6 bases and J gave up 4 bases; unmatched junction bases: 9. The germline V gene has CDR1 MNHEY and CDR2 SVGAGI. This CDR3 contains 14 residues.

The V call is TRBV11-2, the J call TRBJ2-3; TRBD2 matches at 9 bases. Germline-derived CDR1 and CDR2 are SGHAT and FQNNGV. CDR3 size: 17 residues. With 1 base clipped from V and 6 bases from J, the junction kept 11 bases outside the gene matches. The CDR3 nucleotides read TGTGCCAGCAGCTTAGCTGGGCGGGAGGGGTATACGGATACGCAGTATTTT. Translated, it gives CASSLAGREGYTDTQYF.

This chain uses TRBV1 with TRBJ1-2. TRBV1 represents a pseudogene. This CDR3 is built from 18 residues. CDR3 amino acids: CTSSQKTPGTGRSHGYTF. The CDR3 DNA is TGCACCAGCAGCCAGAAGACCCCCGGGACGGGGAGAAGTCATGGCTACACCTTC.

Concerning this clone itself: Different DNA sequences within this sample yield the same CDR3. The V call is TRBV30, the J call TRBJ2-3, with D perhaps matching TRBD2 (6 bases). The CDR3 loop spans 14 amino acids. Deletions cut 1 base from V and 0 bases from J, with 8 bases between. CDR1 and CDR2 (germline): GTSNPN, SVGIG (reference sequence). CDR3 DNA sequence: TGTGCCTGGAGTGGGGGGACTAGCACAGATACGCAGTATTTT. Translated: CAWSGGTSTDTQYF. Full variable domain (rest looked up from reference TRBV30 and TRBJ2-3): SQTIHQWPATLVQPVGSPLSLECTVEGTSNPNLYWYRQAAGRGLQLLFYSVGIGQISSEVPQNLSASRPQDRQFILSSKKLLLSDSGFYLCAWSGGTSTDTQYFGPGTRLTVL.

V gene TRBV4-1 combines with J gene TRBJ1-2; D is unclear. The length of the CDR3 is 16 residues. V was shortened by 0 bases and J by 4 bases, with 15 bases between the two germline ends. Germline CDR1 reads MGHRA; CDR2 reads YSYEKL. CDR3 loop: CASSQDRVPDLYGYTF. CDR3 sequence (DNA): TGCGCCAGCAGCCAAGATAGAGTACCCGACCTCTATGGCTACACCTTC.

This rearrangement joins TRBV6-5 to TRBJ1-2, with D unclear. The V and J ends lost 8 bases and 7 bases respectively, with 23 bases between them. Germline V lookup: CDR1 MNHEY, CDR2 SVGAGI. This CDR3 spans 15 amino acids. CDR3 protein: CASSVSGLHLGGYTF. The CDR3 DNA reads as TGTGCCAGCTCCGTCTCCGGATTACACCTGGGTGGCTACACCTTC.

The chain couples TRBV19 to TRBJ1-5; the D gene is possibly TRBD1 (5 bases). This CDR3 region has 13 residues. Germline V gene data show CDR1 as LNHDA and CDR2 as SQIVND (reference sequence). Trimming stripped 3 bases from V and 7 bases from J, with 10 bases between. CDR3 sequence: CASSMQGVQPQHF. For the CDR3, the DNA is TGTGCCAGTAGTATGCAGGGCGTGCAGCCCCAGCATTTT.

CDR3 nucleotide sequence: TGTGCCAGTAGCACCCGGGATGCTGGAAACACCATATATTTT. Translation gives CASSTRDAGNTIYF. J is TRBJ1-3 and V is TRBV19; D uncertain. This CDR3 has 14 amino acids. The germline V and J ends were trimmed by 6 bases and 2 bases, with 11 bases remaining between them. Germline V gives CDR1 LNHDA, CDR2 SQIVND (reference sequence).

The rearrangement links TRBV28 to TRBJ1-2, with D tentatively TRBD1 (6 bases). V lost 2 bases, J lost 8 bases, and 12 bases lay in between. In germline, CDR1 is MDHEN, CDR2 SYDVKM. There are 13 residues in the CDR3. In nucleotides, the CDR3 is TGTGCCAGCAGTTTACGGGGGGCGAGGGGCTACACCTTC. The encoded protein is CASSLRGARGYTF.

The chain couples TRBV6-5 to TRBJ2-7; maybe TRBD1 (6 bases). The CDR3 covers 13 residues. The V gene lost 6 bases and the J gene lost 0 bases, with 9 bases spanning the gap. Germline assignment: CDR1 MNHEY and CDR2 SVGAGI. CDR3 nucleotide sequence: TGTGCCAGCAGAGGGACACGCTCCTACGAGCAGTACTTC. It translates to CASRGTRSYEQYF.

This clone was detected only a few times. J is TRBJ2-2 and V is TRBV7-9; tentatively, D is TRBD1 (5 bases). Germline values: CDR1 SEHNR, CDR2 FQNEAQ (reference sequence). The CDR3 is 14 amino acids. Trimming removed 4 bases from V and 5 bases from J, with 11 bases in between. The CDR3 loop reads CASSSPGMTGELFF. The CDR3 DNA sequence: TGTGCCAGCAGCTCCCCAGGGATGACCGGGGAGCTGTTTTTT.

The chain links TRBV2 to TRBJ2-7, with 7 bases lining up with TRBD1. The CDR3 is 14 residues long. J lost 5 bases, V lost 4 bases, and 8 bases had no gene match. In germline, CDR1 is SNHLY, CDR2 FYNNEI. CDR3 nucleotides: TGTGCCAGCAGTGCAAGACAGGGAACCCACGAGCAGTACTTC. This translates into CASSARQGTHEQYF.

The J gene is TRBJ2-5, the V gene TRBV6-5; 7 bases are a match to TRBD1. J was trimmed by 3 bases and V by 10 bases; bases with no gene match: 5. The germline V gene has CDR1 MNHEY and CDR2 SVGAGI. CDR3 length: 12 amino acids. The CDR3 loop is CATRTGEETQYF. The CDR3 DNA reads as TGTGCCACTAGGACAGGAGAAGAGACCCAGTACTTC.

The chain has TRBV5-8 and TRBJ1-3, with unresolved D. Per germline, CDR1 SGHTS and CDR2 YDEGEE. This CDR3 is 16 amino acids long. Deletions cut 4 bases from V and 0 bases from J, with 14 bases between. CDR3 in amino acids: CASSPTTAISGNTIYF. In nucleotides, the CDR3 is TGTGCCAGCAGCCCGACCACAGCGATCTCTGGAAACACCATATATTTT.

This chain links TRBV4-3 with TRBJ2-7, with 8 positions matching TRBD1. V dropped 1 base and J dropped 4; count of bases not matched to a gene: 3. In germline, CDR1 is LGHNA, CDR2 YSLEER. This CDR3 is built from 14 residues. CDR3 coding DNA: TGCGCCAGCAGCCAAGGACGGACAGGGTACGAGCAGTACTTC. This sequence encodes CASSQGRTGYEQYF.

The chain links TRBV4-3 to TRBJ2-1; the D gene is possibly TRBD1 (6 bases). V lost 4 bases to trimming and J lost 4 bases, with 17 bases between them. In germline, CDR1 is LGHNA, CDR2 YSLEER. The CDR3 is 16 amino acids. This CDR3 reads CASSLGDTDMYNEQFF. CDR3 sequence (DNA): TGCGCCAGCAGCCTAGGGGACACCGATATGTACAATGAGCAGTTCTTC.

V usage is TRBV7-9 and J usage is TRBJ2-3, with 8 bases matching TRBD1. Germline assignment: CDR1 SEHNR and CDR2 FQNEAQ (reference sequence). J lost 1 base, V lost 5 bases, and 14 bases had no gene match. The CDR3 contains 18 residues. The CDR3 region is CASSPSLGTGSGTDTQYF. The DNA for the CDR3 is TGTGCCAGCAGCCCAAGCCTCGGGACAGGTAGTGGCACAGATACGCAGTATTTT.

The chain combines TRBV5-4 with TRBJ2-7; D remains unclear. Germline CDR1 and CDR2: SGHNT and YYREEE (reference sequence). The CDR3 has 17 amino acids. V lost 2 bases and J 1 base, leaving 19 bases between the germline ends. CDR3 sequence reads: CASSLRPPLAFSYEQYF. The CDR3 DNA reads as TGTGCCAGCAGCTTAAGACCCCCATTGGCCTTTTCCTACGAGCAGTACTTC.

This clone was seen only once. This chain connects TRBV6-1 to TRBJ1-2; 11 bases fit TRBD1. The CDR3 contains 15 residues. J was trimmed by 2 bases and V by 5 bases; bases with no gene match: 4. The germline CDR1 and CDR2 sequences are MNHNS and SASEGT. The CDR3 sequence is CASSQGQGANYGYTF. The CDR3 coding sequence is TGTGCCAGCAGTCAAGGACAGGGGGCGAACTATGGCTACACCTTC.